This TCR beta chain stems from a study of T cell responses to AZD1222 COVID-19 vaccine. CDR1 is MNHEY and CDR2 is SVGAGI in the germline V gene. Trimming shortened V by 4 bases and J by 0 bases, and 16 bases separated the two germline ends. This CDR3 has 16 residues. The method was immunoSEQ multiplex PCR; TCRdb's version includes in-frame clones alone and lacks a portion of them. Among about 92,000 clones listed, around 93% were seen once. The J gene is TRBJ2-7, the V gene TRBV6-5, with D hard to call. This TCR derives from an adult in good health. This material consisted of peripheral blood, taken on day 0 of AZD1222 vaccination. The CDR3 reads CASSSPTRLGSYEQYF. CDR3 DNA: TGTGCCAGCAGTTCCCCGACAAGGTTGGGCTCCTACGAGCAGTACTTC.